These T cell receptor beta chains were read from a single sample in a study of memory CD4+ T cells and cytomegalovirus serostatus. Produced via immunoSEQ multiplex PCR; TCRdb's table is partial and in-frame only. This table holds approximately 30,000 clones, under 80% found once. Sequencing used memory CD4+ T cells from blood. These receptors all come from an adult in good health and CMV-seronegative. Some clones in this sample may be carry-over from other donors' samples. CDR3s include the opening cysteine and the closing phenylalanine or tryptophan. The D gene is left open where the match is weak. Rows give clone size only sometimes, using once, few, many, or a class for an expanded clone.

>TRBV4-2|-|-|TRBJ2-5
TGTGCCAGCAGCGAAAACCCCGTAGGAGAGACCCAGTACTTC
CASSENPVGETQYF
>TRBV16|TRBD1|-|TRBJ1-2
TGTGCCAGCAGCCACCGCGGACAGGGTGAAGGCTACACCTTC
CASSHRGQGEGYTF
>TRBV5-6|-|-|TRBJ1-4
TGTGCCAGCAGCCCCAGAGGACGTTCGTACTACGAAAAACTGTTTTTT
CASSPRGRSYYEKLFF
>TRBV30|-|-|TRBJ1-1
TGTGCCTGGAGTGTCTTGTTGACTGAAGCTTTCTTT
CAWSVLLTEAFF
>TRBV4-3|TRBD1|-|TRBJ1-1
TGCGCCAGCAGCCAGAAACCGGGACAGGGGGCTACTGAAGCTTTCTTT
CASSQKPGQGATEAFF
>TRBV9|-|-|TRBJ1-1
TGTGCCAGCAGCGTAGCGATTGGGACTGAAGCTTTCTTT
CASSVAIGTEAFF
>TRBV7-9|-|-|TRBJ2-6
TGTGCCAGCAGTTCAGATCTGATCTCTGGGGCCAACGTCCTGACTTTC
CASSSDLISGANVLTF
>TRBV11-3|-|-|TRBJ2-1
TGTGCCAGCAGCCCCGACGGGGCCTACAATGAGCAGTTCTTC
CASSPDGAYNEQFF
>TRBV10-3|TRBD1|-|TRBJ1-1
TGTGCCAGCCGGCTGACAGGGGCCACTGAAGCTTTCTTT
CASRLTGATEAFF
>TRBV10-3|-|-|TRBJ2-1
TGTGCCATCAGTGACGTCAATAGCAATGAGCAGTTCTTC
CAISDVNSNEQFF
>TRBV7-2|TRBD1|-|TRBJ2-2
TGTGCCAGCAGACAGGGACAGGTATACGGGGAGCTGTTTTTT
CASRQGQVYGELFF
>TRBV5-1|TRBD2|-|TRBJ2-3
TGCGCCAGCAGCCTCCAACTAGCGGGGGGCACAGATACGCAGTATTTT
CASSLQLAGGTDTQYF
>TRBV30|-|-|TRBJ1-3
TGTGCCTGGAGTGGTCATGGGAGGGACACCATATATTTT
CAWSGHGRDTIYF
>TRBV19|TRBD1|-|TRBJ1-2
TGTGCCAGTAGTTCCGGACAGGGGCCCACCTATGGCTACACCTTC
CASSSGQGPTYGYTF
>TRBV4-3|TRBD2|-|TRBJ2-7
TGCGCCAGCAGCCAAGATGGCACTAGCGGGGGGGCCAGCGAGCAGTACTTC
CASSQDGTSGGASEQYF
>TRBV7-8|-|-|TRBJ1-6
TGTGCCAGCAGCTTACCAAGTTCACCCCTCCACTTT
CASSLPSSPLHF
>TRBV14|-|-|TRBJ2-7
TGTGCCAGCAGCCAAAAAGGAGCTCGCCGGGCACACGACGAGCAGTACTTC
CASSQKGARRAHDEQYF
>TRBV6-5|TRBD1|-|TRBJ1-1
TGTGCCAGCAGAAAAACAGGGGCCCGGGAAGCTTTCTTT
CASRKTGAREAFF
>TRBV4-1|TRBD1|-|TRBJ2-2
TGCGCCAGCAGCCCACCGGGACAGGGGAGGGCCGGGGAGCTGTTTTTT
CASSPPGQGRAGELFF
>TRBV6-1|-|once|TRBJ1-2
TGTGCCAGCAAGAGTCTTCGGGGGACCTATGGCTACACCTTC
CASKSLRGTYGYTF
>TRBV6-6|TRBD2|-|TRBJ2-2
TGTGCCAGCAGCGGGGGGACCAACACCGGGGAGCTGTTTTTT
CASSGGTNTGELFF
>TRBV11-2|-|-|TRBJ1-1
TGTGCCAGCAGCTTAGGAGGTCTGAACACTGAAGCTTTCTTT
CASSLGGLNTEAFF
>TRBV6-1|-|-|TRBJ1-5
TGTGCCAGCAGTGATTTGAGGGGGCCCCAGCATTTT
CASSDLRGPQHF
>TRBV6-1|-|-|TRBJ2-3
TGTGCCAGCAGTGAAACTGGGCGGGACACAGATACGCAGTATTTT
CASSETGRDTDTQYF
>TRBV2|TRBD1|-|TRBJ1-1
TGTGCCAGCATCGAAGGGGTGACAGGGAGTACTTTCTTT
CASIEGVTGSTFF
>TRBV19|-|-|TRBJ1-2
TGTGCCAGTAGTATGGCCCGGACATACTTCTATGGCTACACCTTC
CASSMARTYFYGYTF
>TRBV7-9|-|once|TRBJ2-7
TGTGCCAGCAGCTTTGATTGGGGTTCGGGTGAGCAGTACTTC
CASSFDWGSGEQYF
>TRBV27|-|-|TRBJ2-1
TGTGCCAGCAGTCGAAGTCCCGCCTACAATGAGCAGTTCTTC
CASSRSPAYNEQFF
>TRBV7-8|-|-|TRBJ1-2
TGTGCCAGCACTAGGGGTTTGGACTATGGCTACACCTTC
CASTRGLDYGYTF
>TRBV9|TRBD2|-|TRBJ2-3
TGTGCCAGCAGCTCACCTTCCGGGACTAGAGTTAGCACAGATACGCAGTATTTT
CASSSPSGTRVSTDTQYF
>TRBV7-2|TRBD1|few|TRBJ1-2
TGTGCCAGCAGCTTAGCGGGACAGTTCGCGGGCTACACCTTC
CASSLAGQFAGYTF
>TRBV5-1|-|few|TRBJ1-1
TGCGCCAGCAGCCCTAGCGGTATGAACACTGAAGCTTTCTTT
CASSPSGMNTEAFF
>TRBV6-5|-|-|TRBJ1-1
TGTGCCAGCATCCCTGGGTCGGGCACTGAAGCTTTCTTT
CASIPGSGTEAFF
>TRBV5-1|TRBD1|-|TRBJ1-2
TGCGCCAGCAGCTTGGGACAGGGTTTTTATGGCTACACCTTC
CASSLGQGFYGYTF
>TRBV5-8|-|-|TRBJ2-1
TGTGCCAGCAGCTTGGAGCAGGGTGCCTACAATGAGCAGTTCTTC
CASSLEQGAYNEQFF
>TRBV27|-|-|TRBJ1-2
TGTGCCAGCAGTTCATACTTACAGGGCTATGGCTACACCTTC
CASSSYLQGYGYTF
>TRBV6-4|TRBD2|-|TRBJ2-5
TGTGCCAGCAGTGCGGGGAGGGGACTAGCGGGGGTTTTGTACCAAGAGACCCAGTACTTC
CASSAGRGLAGVLYQETQYF
>TRBV7-2|-|few|TRBJ2-6
TGTGCCAGCAGCTTAGTGGGTGGGCCAGGGGCTGGGGCCAACGTCCTGACTTTC
CASSLVGGPGAGANVLTF
>TRBV2|TRBD2|-|TRBJ2-5
TGTGCCAGCAACTCCCGGGACTACCAGACCCAGTACTTC
CASNSRDYQTQYF
>TRBV18|TRBD1|few|TRBJ1-4
TGTGCCAGCTCCGCGACAGGGCAAGTTGAAAAACTGTTTTTT
CASSATGQVEKLFF
>TRBV7-9|TRBD2|once|TRBJ2-1
TGTGCCAGCACCAAGACTAGCGGGAGATCCAATGAGCAGTTCTTC
CASTKTSGRSNEQFF
>TRBV27|-|once|TRBJ2-7
TGTGCCAGCAGGTCACTACGGAGGTACGAGCAGTACTTC
CASRSLRRYEQYF
>TRBV7-3|-|-|TRBJ1-1
TGTGCCAGCAGCTTAAATGGGGTCTCTGAAGCTTTCTTT
CASSLNGVSEAFF
>TRBV15|-|few|TRBJ1-3
TGTGCCACCAGCAGAGATCGGGGGGCCTCTGGAAACACCATATATTTT
CATSRDRGASGNTIYF
>TRBV5-6|-|-|TRBJ1-1
TGTGCCAGCAGCTTGGGAGAGGTTGGTACGGCTTTCTTT
CASSLGEVGTAFF